The 13 T cell receptor beta chains in this list originate from one sample, sequenced in a study of identical twins. MiXCR, run by TCRdb on the 5' RACE reads, gives a single entry per CDR3 protein. Here the sample spans about 280,000 distinct CDR3 sequences, under 9% being singletons. Separately, the same data were catalogued under a study of yellow fever vaccine responses in identical twins.

The sequenced material came from memory (CD45RO+) T cells sorted from blood. Source of these receptors: a woman younger than 35 in good health.

The rearrangement uses TRBV5-4 and TRBJ2-3; possibly TRBD1 for D (6 bases). Trimming removed 0 bases from V and 0 bases from J, with 11 bases in between. This CDR3 region has 16 residues. From germline, CDR1 is SGHNT and CDR2 YYREEE (reference sequence). CDR3 loop: CASSLEGVPSTDTQYF. DNA of the CDR3: TGTGCCAGCAGCTTGGAGGGGGTGCCTAGCACAGATACGCAGTATTTT.

The rearrangement links TRBV28 to TRBJ1-3, with D hard to call. The CDR3 is made up of 15 amino acids. Per the germline V gene, CDR1 is MDHEN and CDR2 is SYDVKM. V was pared by 6 bases and J by 4 bases, with 16 bases between. The CDR3 nucleotides are TGTGCCAGCAGCCCACTCACCCCTGGAGGAAACACCATATATTTT. Translating it yields CASSPLTPGGNTIYF.

In its sample, this clonotype was seen a few times. This rearrangement joins TRBV6-1 to TRBJ1-4, with 7 nucleotides matching TRBD1. Trimming took 6 bases from V and 2 from J; bases not matched to a gene: 3. CDR1 is MNHNS, CDR2 SASEGT, per germline. This CDR3 spans 14 amino acids. CDR3 region: CASSQQGTNEKLFF. In DNA form, the CDR3 reads TGTGCCAGCAGCCAACAGGGGACTAATGAAAAACTGTTTTTT.

The chain carries TRBV12-5 and TRBJ2-1; 7 bases align to TRBD1. The CDR3 is 15 residues long. Germline V gene sequence: CDR1 LGHNT, CDR2 FRNRAP. V was pared by 2 bases and J by 8 bases, with 9 bases of the junction left unmatched. The CDR3 DNA sequence: TGTGCTAGTGGTTTGTACCGGGACAGCGGATATGAGCAGTTCTTC. The encoded protein is CASGLYRDSGYEQFF.

The CDR3 spells CASKGEMGYEQYV. In DNA, the CDR3 is TGTGCCAGCAAAGGGGAAATGGGCTACGAGCAGTACGTC. V usage is TRBV27 and J usage is TRBJ2-7; TRBD1 is a possible D gene (5 bases). V was shortened by 7 bases and J by 3 bases, with 13 bases between the two germline ends. Germline-derived CDR1 and CDR2 are MNHEY and SMNVEV (reference sequence). CDR3 length: 13 residues.

This clonotype was recorded many times. V is TRBV29-1 and J is TRBJ2-3; D might be TRBD1 (7 bases). CDR1 SQVTM and CDR2 ANQGSEA come from the germline V gene. V lost 6 bases and J 5 bases, leaving 18 bases between the germline ends. CDR3 size: 14 residues. CDR3 amino acids: CSVEGASVKDTQYF. The CDR3 DNA reads as TGCAGCGTGGAGGGGGCTAGCGTGAAAGATACGCAGTATTTT.

This clonotype has ten or more counts. This chain connects TRBV3-1 to TRBJ1-1; D may be TRBD1 (5 bases). The CDR3 contains 15 residues. V dropped 1 base and J dropped 0 bases, with 9 bases sitting between them. Germline CDR1 reads LGHDT; CDR2 reads YNNKEL (reference sequence). The CDR3 sequence is CASSQAVTVNTEAFF. DNA of the CDR3: TGTGCCAGCAGCCAAGCGGTGACAGTGAACACTGAAGCTTTCTTT.

The chain recombines TRBV18 with TRBJ2-1, with TRBD2 identical over 9 bases. The germline CDR1 and CDR2 sequences are KGHSH and LQKENI. The CDR3 covers 15 residues. V shed 0 bases and J 7 bases; nucleotides not matched to a gene: 4. The chain's CDR3 is CASSPPGGRVNEQFF. The CDR3 DNA reads as TGTGCCAGCTCACCACCGGGCGGGAGGGTAAATGAGCAGTTCTTC. The whole variable domain, filled in from reference TRBV18 and TRBJ2-1, reads NAGVMQNPRHLVRRRGQEARLRCSPMKGHSHVYWYRQLPEEGLKFMVYLQKENIIDESGMPKERFSAEFPKEGPSILRIQQVVRGDSAAYFCASSPPGGRVNEQFFGPGTRLTVL.

This clonotype was detected many times. The rearrangement uses TRBV11-2 and TRBJ1-1, with 10 bases lining up with TRBD1. Germline CDR1 SGHAT, CDR2 FQNNGV. Germline trimming cut 5 bases from V and 3 bases from J; bases unmatched to any gene: 6. CDR3 length equals 15 residues. This CDR3 is CASSLTGTGDTEAFF. The CDR3 nucleotides are TGTGCCAGCAGCCTGACCGGGACAGGGGACACTGAAGCTTTCTTT. Full variable domain (outside the CDR3, taken from reference TRBV11-2 and TRBJ1-1): EAGVAQSPRYKIIEKRQSVAFWCNPISGHATLYWYQQILGQGPKLLIQFQNNGVVDDSQLPKDRFSAERLKGVDSTLKIQPAKLEDSAVYLCASSLTGTGDTEAFFGQGTRLTVV.

The V and J genes are TRBV20-1 and TRBJ2-1; D not resolved. This CDR3 is 13 amino acids long. The V and J ends lost 6 bases and 2 bases respectively, with 11 bases between them. CDR1 DFQATT and CDR2 SNEGSKA come from the germline V gene (reference sequence). The CDR3 DNA reads as TGCAGTGCCCCTGATGGCCCCTACAATGAGCAGTTCTTC. Translated: CSAPDGPYNEQFF.

There are a few counts of this clonotype. This chain links TRBV4-1 with TRBJ2-3, with TRBD2 matching over 11 bases. CDR1 MGHRA and CDR2 YSYEKL come from the germline V gene. The CDR3 is 17 residues long. Trimming took 3 bases from V and 0 from J; bases not matched to a gene: 5. The CDR3, as DNA: TGCGCCAGCAGCCAGACTAGCGGGGAAACTAGCACAGATACGCAGTATTTT. Amino acid sequence: CASSQTSGETSTDTQYF.

This chain connects TRBV5-4 to TRBJ2-5; no clear D. Trimming stripped 0 bases from V and 5 bases from J, with 8 bases between. The germline CDR1 and CDR2 sequences are SGHNT and YYREEE (reference sequence). There are 13 residues in the CDR3. This CDR3 reads CASSLVVEETQYF. In nucleotides, the CDR3 is TGTGCCAGCAGCTTGGTGGTGGAGGAGACCCAGTACTTC.

The genes are TRBV19 and TRBJ1-3; D is ambiguous. The CDR3 totals 15 residues. Germline values: CDR1 LNHDA, CDR2 SQIVND (reference sequence). Trimming shortened V by 4 bases and J by 0 bases, and 10 bases separated the two germline ends. CDR3 in amino acids: CASSKANTSGNTIYF. The CDR3 DNA reads as TGTGCCAGTAGTAAGGCAAACACCTCTGGAAACACCATATATTTT.